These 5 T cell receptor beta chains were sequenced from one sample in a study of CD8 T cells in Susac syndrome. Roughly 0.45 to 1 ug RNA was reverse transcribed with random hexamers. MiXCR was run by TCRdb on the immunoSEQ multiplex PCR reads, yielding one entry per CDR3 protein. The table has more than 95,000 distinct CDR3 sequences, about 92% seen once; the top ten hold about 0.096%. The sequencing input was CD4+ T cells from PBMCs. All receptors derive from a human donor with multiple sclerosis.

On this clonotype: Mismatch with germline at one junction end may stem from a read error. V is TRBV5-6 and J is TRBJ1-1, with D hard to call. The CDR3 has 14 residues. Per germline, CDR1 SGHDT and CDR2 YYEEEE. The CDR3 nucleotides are TGTGCCAGCAGCTTCGGACGAATGAACACTGAAGTTTTCTTT. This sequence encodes CASSFGRMNTEVFF.

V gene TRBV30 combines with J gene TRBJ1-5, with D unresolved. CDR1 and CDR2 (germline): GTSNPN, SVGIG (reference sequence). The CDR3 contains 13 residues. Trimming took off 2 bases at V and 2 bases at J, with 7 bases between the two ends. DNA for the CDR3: TGTGCCTGGAGTTGGGGTGGCAATCAGCCCCAGCATTTT. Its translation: CAWSWGGNQPQHF.

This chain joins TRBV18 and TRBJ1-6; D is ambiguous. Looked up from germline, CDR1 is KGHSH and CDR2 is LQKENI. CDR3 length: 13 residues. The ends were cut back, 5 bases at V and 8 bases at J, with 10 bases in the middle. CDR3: CASSNGQDSPLHF. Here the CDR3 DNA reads TGTGCCAGCTCAAACGGGCAGGATTCACCCCTCCACTTT.

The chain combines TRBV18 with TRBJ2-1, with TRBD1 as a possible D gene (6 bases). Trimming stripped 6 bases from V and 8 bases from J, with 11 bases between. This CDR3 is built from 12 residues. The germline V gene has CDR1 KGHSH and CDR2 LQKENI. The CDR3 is CASSPTGYEQFF. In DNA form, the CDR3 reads TGTGCCAGCTCTCCTACAGGGTATGAGCAGTTCTTC.

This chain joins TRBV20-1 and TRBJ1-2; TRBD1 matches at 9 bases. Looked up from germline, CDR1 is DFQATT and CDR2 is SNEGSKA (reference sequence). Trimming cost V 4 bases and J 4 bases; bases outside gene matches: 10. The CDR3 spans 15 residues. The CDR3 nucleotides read TGCAGTGCTACAAGGGGGACAGGGCGAAGCTATGGCTACACCTTC. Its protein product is CSATRGTGRSYGYTF.